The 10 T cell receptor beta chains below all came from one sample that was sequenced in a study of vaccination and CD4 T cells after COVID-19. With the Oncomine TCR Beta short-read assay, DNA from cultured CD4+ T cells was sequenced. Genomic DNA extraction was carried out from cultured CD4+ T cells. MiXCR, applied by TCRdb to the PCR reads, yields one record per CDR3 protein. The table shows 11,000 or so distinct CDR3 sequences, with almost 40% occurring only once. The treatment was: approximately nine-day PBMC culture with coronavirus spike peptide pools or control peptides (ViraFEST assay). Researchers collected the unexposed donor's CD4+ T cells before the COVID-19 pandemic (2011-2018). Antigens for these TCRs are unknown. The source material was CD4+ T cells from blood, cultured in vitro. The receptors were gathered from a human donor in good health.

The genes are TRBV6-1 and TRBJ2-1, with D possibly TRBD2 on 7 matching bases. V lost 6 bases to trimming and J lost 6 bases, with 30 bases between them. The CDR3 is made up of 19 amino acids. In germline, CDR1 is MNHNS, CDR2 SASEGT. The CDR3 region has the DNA TGTGCCAGCAGCCACTCAGGGGAAGGGACGGGAGGTCTTTTCAATGAGCAGTTCTTC. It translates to CASSHSGEGTGGLFNEQFF.

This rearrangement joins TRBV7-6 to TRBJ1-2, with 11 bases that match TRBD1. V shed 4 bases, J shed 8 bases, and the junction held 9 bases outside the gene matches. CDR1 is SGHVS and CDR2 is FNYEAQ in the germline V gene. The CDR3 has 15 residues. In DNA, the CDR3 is TGTGCCAGCAGCTCCTACCTCGGGACAGGGGGGGGCTACACCTTC. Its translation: CASSSYLGTGGGYTF. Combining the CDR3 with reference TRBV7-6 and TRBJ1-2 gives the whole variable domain GAGVSQSPRYKVTKRGQDVALRCDPISGHVSLYWYRQALGQGPEFLTYFNYEAQQDKSGLPNDRFSAERPEGSISTLTIQRTEQRDSAMYRCASSSYLGTGGGYTFGSGTRLTVV.

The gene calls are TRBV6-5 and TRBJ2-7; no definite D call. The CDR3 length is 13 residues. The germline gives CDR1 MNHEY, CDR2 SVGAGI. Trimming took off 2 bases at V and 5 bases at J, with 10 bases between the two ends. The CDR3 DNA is TGTGCCAGCAGTTACGGCGGCTTAGACGAGCAGTACTTC. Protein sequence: CASSYGGLDEQYF.

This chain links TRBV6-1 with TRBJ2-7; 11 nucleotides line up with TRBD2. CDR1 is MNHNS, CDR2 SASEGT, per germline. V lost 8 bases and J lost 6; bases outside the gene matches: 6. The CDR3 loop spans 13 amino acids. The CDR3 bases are TGTGCCAGCGCGCTAGCGGGAGGTGGCGAGCAGTACTTC. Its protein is CASALAGGGEQYF.

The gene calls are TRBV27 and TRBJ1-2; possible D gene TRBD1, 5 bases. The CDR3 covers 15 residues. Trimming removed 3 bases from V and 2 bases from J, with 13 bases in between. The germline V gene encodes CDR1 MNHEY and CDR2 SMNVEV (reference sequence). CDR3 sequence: CASSFGRDLNYGYTF. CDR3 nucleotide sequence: TGTGCCAGCAGTTTTGGCAGGGACTTGAACTATGGCTACACCTTC.

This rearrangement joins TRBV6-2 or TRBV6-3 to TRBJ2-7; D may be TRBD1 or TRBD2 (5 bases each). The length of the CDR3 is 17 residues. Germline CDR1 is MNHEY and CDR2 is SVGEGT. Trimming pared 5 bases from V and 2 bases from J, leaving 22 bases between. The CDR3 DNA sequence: TGTGCCAGCAGTCTTAACCCGAGGGGAGTGCGCACCTACGAGCAGTACTTC. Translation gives CASSLNPRGVRTYEQYF.

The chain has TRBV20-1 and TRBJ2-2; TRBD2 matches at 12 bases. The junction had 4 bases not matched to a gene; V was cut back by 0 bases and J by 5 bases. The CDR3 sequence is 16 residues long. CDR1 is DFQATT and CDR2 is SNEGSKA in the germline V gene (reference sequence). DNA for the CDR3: TGCAGTGCTAGAGATAGGACTAGCGGGAATACCGGGGAGCTGTTTTTT. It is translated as CSARDRTSGNTGELFF.

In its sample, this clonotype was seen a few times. The DNA of the CDR3 is TGTGCCAGCAGCTTTCAGGGTAGCACCATATATTTT. Protein product: CASSFQGSTIYF. The chain has TRBV7-2 and TRBJ1-3; D might be TRBD1 (5 bases). This CDR3 contains 12 residues. The V gene lost 3 bases and the J gene lost 9 bases, with 9 bases spanning the gap. Germline V gene sequence: CDR1 SGHTA, CDR2 FQGNSA.

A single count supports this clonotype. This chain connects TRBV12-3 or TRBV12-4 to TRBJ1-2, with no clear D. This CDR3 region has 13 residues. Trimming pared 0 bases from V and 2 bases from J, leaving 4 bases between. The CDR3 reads CASSLAGNYGYTF. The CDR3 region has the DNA TGTGCCAGCAGTTTAGCAGGGAACTATGGCTACACCTTC.

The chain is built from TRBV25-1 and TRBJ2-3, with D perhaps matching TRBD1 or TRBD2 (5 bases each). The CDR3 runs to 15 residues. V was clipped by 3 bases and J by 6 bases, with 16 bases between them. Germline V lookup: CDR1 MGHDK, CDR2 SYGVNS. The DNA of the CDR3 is TGTGCCAGCAGTGACAGTAGAGGGGCTCCGGATACGCAGTATTTT. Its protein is CASSDSRGAPDTQYF.